This T cell receptor (beta chain) was captured in a study of early T cells in non-severe SARS-CoV-2 infection. The overall study: Sequencing input comprised bulk RNA from unsorted whole blood; chain pairing was not available. Study findings and constraints: VDJdb matching, biased toward anti-spike CD8 responses, missed private and CD4 specificities.

By sample share, this clonotype is medium-sized (0.01 to 0.1%). Its target is not known. In the library, individual cDNA molecules carried attached unique molecular identifiers. A single record per CDR3 protein comes from TCRdb applying MiXCR to the 5' RACE reads. The top ten clones hold less than 9.5% of a sample with approximately 49,000 distinct CDR3 sequences, over 9.5% of them seen once. V trimming: 0 bases; J trimming: 6 bases; junction bases outside the gene matches: 6. The CDR3 loop spans 17 amino acids. Germline V lookup: CDR1 SGHVS, CDR2 FNYEAQ. Specimen: whole blood. The receptor's source is an adult who was a healthcare worker with PCR-confirmed SARS-CoV-2 infection or an uninfected control (not recorded which). The rearrangement links TRBV7-6 to TRBJ1-6; 9 bases fit TRBD1. The chain's CDR3 is CASSLASGTGTNSPLHF. Written as DNA, the CDR3 is TGTGCCAGCAGCTTAGCGTCCGGGACAGGGACTAATTCACCCCTCCACTTT.